What follows are 27 T cell receptor beta chains derived from one specimen sequenced in a study of blood T cell repertoires in COVID-19 (dated by TCRdb to the early 2020s). The library was generated by the immunoSEQ multiplex PCR assay. As stored in TCRdb, this immuneACCESS dataset retains in-frame rearrangements with V and J assigned. A fraction of the clones does not appear; measured against another copy, unresolved V genes explain less than half of the discrepancy, and the remainder lacks a known reason. The sample table holds 70,000 to 100,000 clones, of which 70% to 85% were seen once. Jointly, the top ten make up 4% to 5.5% of the sample. What was sequenced was peripheral blood. The receptors shown here come from a woman aged 50 to 60 with acute or convalescent COVID-19.

The V and J genes are TRBV6-5 and TRBJ1-6; D possibly corresponds to TRBD1 (5 bases). Trimming removed 6 bases from V and 14 bases from J, with 17 bases in between. The CDR3 totals 13 residues. Germline loops: CDR1 MNHEY, CDR2 SVGAGI. The CDR3 region has the DNA TGTGCCAGCAGCGATGACAGCCGGGCGGCCCTCCACTTT. This translates into CASSDDSRAALHF.

V and J are TRBV27 and TRBJ1-5; 7 nucleotides match TRBD1. The germline V gene has CDR1 MNHEY and CDR2 SMNVEV (reference sequence). The CDR3 spans 14 residues. V lost 6 bases to trimming and J lost 5 bases; unmatched junction nucleotides: 7. DNA for the CDR3: TGTGCCAGCAGCAAGAACAGGGGAGATCAGCCCCAGCATTTT. Residues: CASSKNRGDQPQHF.

The rearrangement joins TRBV28 to TRBJ2-2, with D possibly matching TRBD1 (6 bases). Trimming shortened V by 10 bases and J by 0 bases, and 24 bases separated the two germline ends. Germline V gene data show CDR1 as MDHEN and CDR2 as SYDVKM. CDR3 size: 18 residues. CDR3 DNA sequence: TGTGCCACCCTTAACGGGAACAGGGTGGATGCGAACACCGGGGAGCTGTTTTTT. This gives the protein CATLNGNRVDANTGELFF. The full variable domain, its missing parts supplied by reference TRBV28 and TRBJ2-2, is DVKVTQSSRYLVKRTGEKVFLECVQDMDHENMFWYRQDPGLGLRLIYFSYDVKMKEKGDIPEGYSVSREKKERFSLILESASTNQTSMYLCATLNGNRVDANTGELFFGEGSRLTVL.

The chain has TRBV28 and TRBJ1-1, with D hard to call. The length of the CDR3 is 12 residues. V lost 3 bases to trimming and J lost 3 bases, with 5 bases between them. Germline assignment: CDR1 MDHEN and CDR2 SYDVKM. The CDR3 DNA reads as TGTGCCAGCAGTTTCGGGTACACTGAAGCTTTCTTT. This sequence encodes CASSFGYTEAFF.

The V and J genes are TRBV28 and TRBJ1-6; D unresolved. This CDR3 has 13 residues. Germline CDR1 MDHEN, CDR2 SYDVKM. V was shortened by 6 bases and J by 8 bases, with 11 bases between the two germline ends. CDR3 in amino acids: CASRQTADSPLHF. As DNA, the CDR3 is TGTGCCAGCAGACAAACTGCGGATTCACCCCTCCACTTT.

V is TRBV9 and J is TRBJ1-2, with D maybe TRBD1 (6 bases). CDR1 is SGDLS, CDR2 YYNGEE, per germline. This CDR3 region has 14 residues. Between the trimmed V and J ends, which lost 0 bases and 7 bases, there was a span of 13 bases. The DNA of the CDR3 is TGTGCCAGCAGCGTAGTCTCAGGGGCTGGTGGCTACACCTTC. Translating gives CASSVVSGAGGYTF.

V gene TRBV6-2 or TRBV6-3 combines with J gene TRBJ2-2, with TRBD1 as a possible D gene (5 bases). Trimming took off 5 bases at V and 4 bases at J, with 11 bases between the two ends. CDR3 length: 14 residues. Germline CDR1 reads MNHEY; CDR2 reads SVGEGT. CDR3 DNA: TGTGCCAGCAGTCGCCAGGGTAGCACCGGGGAGCTGTTTTTT. Its translation is CASSRQGSTGELFF.

This chain connects TRBV6-5 to TRBJ1-4, with TRBD1 identical over 7 bases. The V and J ends lost 7 bases and 6 bases, in that order; junction bases with no gene match: 8. The CDR3 runs 14 residues. The germline V gene has CDR1 MNHEY and CDR2 SVGAGI. The chain's CDR3 is CASTQGGGDEKLFF. CDR3 nucleotide sequence: TGTGCCAGCACCCAGGGGGGTGGCGATGAAAAACTGTTTTTT.

The chain recombines TRBV5-5 with TRBJ1-2; tentatively, D is TRBD1 (6 bases). The V and J ends lost 6 bases and 8 bases respectively, with 11 bases between them. The CDR3 has 11 amino acids. Germline V lookup: CDR1 SGHKS, CDR2 YYEKEE (reference sequence). CDR3 nucleotides: TGTGCCAGCATCAACAGGGACGGCTACACCTTC. Translated: CASINRDGYTF.

Only a few counts were recorded for this clone. The chain is built from TRBV19 and TRBJ2-7; TRBD1 matches 10 bases. CDR3 length: 16 amino acids. With V trimmed by 5 bases and J by 6 bases, 13 bases remained unmatched. Per the germline V gene, CDR1 is LNHDA and CDR2 is SQIVND (reference sequence). CDR3 DNA: TGTGCCAGTAGTTATTCCCACCGGGGACAGGGGTCCGAGCAGTACTTC. Translated, it gives CASSYSHRGQGSEQYF.

The V call is TRBV7-6, the J call TRBJ1-1; TRBD1 matches at 9 bases. The CDR3 sequence is 11 residues long. In germline, CDR1 is SGHVS, CDR2 FNYEAQ. V was clipped by 5 bases and J by 11 bases; unmatched bases: 3. The CDR3 DNA sequence: TGTGCCAGCAGCCGGACAGGGGAGGCTTTCTTT. Translating it yields CASSRTGEAFF.

The chain has TRBV28 and TRBJ1-1; D gene ambiguous. CDR1 is MDHEN and CDR2 is SYDVKM in the germline V gene. The germline V and J ends were trimmed by 3 bases and 0 bases, with 8 bases remaining between them. The CDR3 has 14 amino acids. The DNA for the CDR3 is TGTGCCAGCAGTTTTGCGGGCATGAACACTGAAGCTTTCTTT. Protein sequence: CASSFAGMNTEAFF.

The chain is built from TRBV5-1 and TRBJ2-1; 8 positions match TRBD1. The CDR3 consists of 15 residues. CDR1 is SGHRS, CDR2 YFSETQ, per germline. The V gene end was trimmed by 4 bases and the J gene end by 6 bases; junction bases not matched to a gene: 9. The CDR3 coding sequence is TGCGCCAGCAGCCGGGGACAGGTCTCCCTCAATGAGCAGTTCTTC. Amino acids: CASSRGQVSLNEQFF.

The chain uses TRBV3-1 (or the pseudogene TRBV3-2) and TRBJ1-2, with TRBD1 matching over 12 bases. CDR1 is LGHDT, CDR2 YNNKEL, per germline (reference sequence). The CDR3 is 17 amino acids. The ends lost 6 bases at V and 2 bases at J; junction bases unmatched: 10. The CDR3 DNA reads as TGTGCCAGCAGTACCGGGACAGGGGGCGTCGTAAACTATGGCTACACCTTC. This sequence encodes CASSTGTGGVVNYGYTF.

V is TRBV18 and J is TRBJ2-1; 7 positions match TRBD1. This CDR3 is built from 15 residues. Trimming at V came to 5 bases and at J to 6 bases, leaving 10 bases not matched to a gene. Germline CDR1 reads KGHSH; CDR2 reads LQKENI. The CDR3 sequence is CASSSSGQRSNEQFF. The DNA of the CDR3 is TGTGCCAGCTCATCTTCGGGACAGAGATCCAATGAGCAGTTCTTC. The full variable domain, completed using reference TRBV18 and TRBJ2-1, is NAGVMQNPRHLVRRRGQEARLRCSPMKGHSHVYWYRQLPEEGLKFMVYLQKENIIDESGMPKERFSAEFPKEGPSILRIQQVVRGDSAAYFCASSSSGQRSNEQFFGPGTRLTVL.

The chain recombines TRBV28 with TRBJ1-2; D is possibly TRBD1 (5 bases). CDR1 is MDHEN, CDR2 SYDVKM, per germline. V lost 3 bases and J 8 bases, leaving 10 bases between the germline ends. The CDR3 is 12 amino acids. The DNA for the CDR3 is TGTGCCAGCAGTTTGGGGGGGAAAGGCTACACCTTC. It is translated as CASSLGGKGYTF.

In its sample, this clone was seen a few times. The chain is built from TRBV18 and TRBJ2-2, with 13 bases matching TRBD2. V shed 3 bases and J 3 bases; nucleotides not matched to a gene: 1. CDR3 length: 16 residues. CDR1 and CDR2 from the germline V gene are KGHSH and LQKENI. The CDR3 sequence: CASSPGLAGDTGELFF. DNA of the CDR3: TGTGCCAGCTCACCCGGACTAGCGGGGGACACCGGGGAGCTGTTTTTT.

The chain has TRBV11-2 and TRBJ2-1, with 7 bases aligning to TRBD1. The germline V gene has CDR1 SGHAT and CDR2 FQNNGV. Germline trimming cut 4 bases from V and 4 bases from J; bases unmatched to any gene: 7. The CDR3 extends over 15 amino acids. The CDR3 loop is CASSSGQSLYNEQFF. For the CDR3, the DNA is TGTGCCAGCAGCTCGGGACAGTCCTTATACAATGAGCAGTTCTTC.

The chain is built from TRBV24-1 and TRBJ1-1; 7 nucleotides line up with TRBD1. The CDR3 extends over 14 amino acids. Trimming cost V 5 bases and J 9 bases; bases outside gene matches: 11. The germline CDR1 and CDR2 sequences are KGHDR and SFDVKD. CDR3 in DNA: TGTGCCACCAGTGCCCAGACAGGGAGTGGGCAAGCTTTCTTT. It codes for CATSAQTGSGQAFF.

The chain joins TRBV20-1 to TRBJ2-7; the match to TRBD1 covers 7 bases. V shed 3 bases, J shed 4 bases, and the junction held 15 bases outside the gene matches. In germline, CDR1 is DFQATT, CDR2 SNEGSKA (reference sequence). There are 16 residues in the CDR3. In DNA, the CDR3 is TGCAGTGCTAGTGGAGGTTTTGAGAACAGGGGATACGAGCAGTACTTC. Translation: CSASGGFENRGYEQYF.

As DNA, the CDR3 is TGTGCCAGTAGTATAGTGCGGGCCCTTAATCAGCCCCAGCATTTT. Translating it yields CASSIVRALNQPQHF. The chain joins TRBV19 to TRBJ1-5; D gene unclear. Trimming took 1 base from V and 4 from J, leaving 11 bases between them. From germline, CDR1 is LNHDA and CDR2 SQIVND (reference sequence). This CDR3 has 15 amino acids.

The CDR3 nucleotides read TGTGCCAGCAGCGGGACAGAGGAAAAACTGTTTTTT. This sequence encodes CASSGTEEKLFF. The genes are TRBV9 and TRBJ1-4, with D tentatively TRBD1 (6 bases). Germline CDR1 is SGDLS and CDR2 is YYNGEE. Trimming left V 3 bases short and J 8 bases short, with 8 bases between. The CDR3 loop spans 12 amino acids.

This clone came up many times. The rearrangement links TRBV5-6 to TRBJ2-2, with D maybe TRBD1 (6 bases). The V gene's germline CDR1 is SGHDT and CDR2 YYEEEE. This CDR3 comprises 15 residues. V was shortened by 0 bases and J by 3 bases, with 9 bases between the two germline ends. The CDR3 sequence is CASSLVQGDTGELFF. For the CDR3, the DNA is TGTGCCAGCAGCTTGGTACAGGGCGACACCGGGGAGCTGTTTTTT.

The chain employs TRBV2 and TRBJ2-2; maybe TRBD1 (6 bases). Trimming cost V 7 bases and J 4 bases, with 10 bases left between them. Per the germline V gene, CDR1 is SNHLY and CDR2 is FYNNEI. This CDR3 is built from 13 residues. DNA of the CDR3: TGTGCCAGCACCGGGACACGCACCGGGGAGCTGTTTTTT. Protein sequence: CASTGTRTGELFF.

A few counts support this clone. The chain couples TRBV15 to TRBJ1-1; possible D gene TRBD1, 6 bases. This CDR3 is 13 amino acids long. The germline V gene has CDR1 LNHNV and CDR2 YYDKDF (reference sequence). V was cut by 5 bases and J by 5 bases, with 12 bases left in between. CDR3 DNA sequence: TGTGCCACCAGCCTCAGGGGACGGACTGAAGCTTTCTTT. The encoded protein is CATSLRGRTEAFF.

The genes are TRBV4-1 and TRBJ1-2, with TRBD1 matching 9 bases. The germline V gene has CDR1 MGHRA and CDR2 YSYEKL. Trimming took 0 bases from V and 4 from J; bases not matched to a gene: 3. The CDR3 is 15 residues long. CDR3 residues: CASSQEGQGPYGYTF. The DNA of the CDR3 is TGCGCCAGCAGCCAAGAGGGACAGGGCCCCTATGGCTACACCTTC.

The chain uses TRBV13 and TRBJ2-1; the match to TRBD1 covers 9 bases. Trimming cost V 5 bases and J 6 bases; bases outside gene matches: 8. This CDR3 has 15 amino acids. Germline V lookup: CDR1 PRHDT, CDR2 FYEKMQ (reference sequence). The CDR3 DNA reads as TGTGCCAGCAGCATTCCGGGACAGGGAGCCAATGAGCAGTTCTTC. This gives the protein CASSIPGQGANEQFF. Full variable domain (missing parts from reference TRBV13 and TRBJ2-1): AAGVIQSPRHLIKEKRETATLKCYPIPRHDTVYWYQQGPGQDPQFLISFYEKMQSDKGSIPDRFSAQQFSDYHSELNMSSLELGDSALYFCASSIPGQGANEQFFGPGTRLTVL.